A single sample is the source of the 24 T cell receptor beta chains below, sequenced in a study of blood T cell repertoires in COVID-19. Libraries were prepared by immunoSEQ multiplex PCR; TCRdb keeps only in-frame clonotypes and omits some of them. The sample holds under 250,000 clones; almost 85% are singletons and the top ten take under 2.5%. Sample: peripheral blood. These TCRs come from a woman between 65 and 79 years old with COVID-19, enrolled during active disease.

V is TRBV9 and J is TRBJ2-1; tentatively, D is TRBD2 (6 bases). The CDR3 covers 13 residues. Germline CDR1 is SGDLS and CDR2 is YYNGEE. With 4 bases removed from V and 9 bases from J, the gap between germline ends came to 14 bases. The CDR3 DNA is TGTGCCAGCAGCAGCGCTAGCGTACCTGAGCAGTTCTTC. Amino acids: CASSSASVPEQFF.

For this clone: The sample holds other DNA sequences that translate to the same CDR3. The V call is TRBV5-4, the J call TRBJ1-3; D is ambiguous. Per the germline V gene, CDR1 is SGHNT and CDR2 is YYREEE (reference sequence). The CDR3 sequence is 14 residues long. Trimming left V 2 bases short and J 0 bases short, with 6 bases between. The CDR3 protein is CASSLASSGNTIYF. The CDR3 nucleotides read TGTGCCAGCAGCTTAGCGAGCTCTGGAAACACCATATATTTT.

The chain employs TRBV27 and TRBJ1-6, with D tentatively TRBD1 (6 bases). From germline, CDR1 is MNHEY and CDR2 SMNVEV (reference sequence). The germline V and J ends were trimmed by 6 bases and 6 bases, with 12 bases remaining between them. This CDR3 spans 14 amino acids. The CDR3 DNA reads TGTGCCAGCAGGGGAGACAGGAGTAATTCACCCCTCCACTTT. This sequence encodes CASRGDRSNSPLHF.

The chain has TRBV4-2 and TRBJ2-1; 8 bases line up with TRBD1. The CDR3 is 14 amino acids. The germline V gene encodes CDR1 LGHNA and CDR2 YNFKEQ. V lost 3 bases, J lost 3 bases, and 1 base stayed unmatched. The CDR3, as DNA: TGTGCCAGCAGCCATGGACAGGGCTACAATGAGCAGTTCTTC. It encodes CASSHGQGYNEQFF.

The sample holds a few counts of this clone. The chain links TRBV10-3 to TRBJ2-1, with 10 bases fitting TRBD2. The V gene's germline CDR1 is ENHRY and CDR2 SYGVKD. V lost 10 bases to trimming and J lost 7 bases; unmatched junction nucleotides: 7. The CDR3 contains 13 residues. CDR3 amino acids: CATLAGLENEQFF. The CDR3 nucleotides read TGTGCCACACTAGCGGGGTTGGAAAATGAGCAGTTCTTC.

The chain employs TRBV10-3 and TRBJ2-7; 9 bases map to TRBD2. Germline V gene data show CDR1 as ENHRY and CDR2 as SYGVKD. V gave up 3 bases and J gave up 1 base; unmatched junction bases: 7. The CDR3 covers 16 residues. The CDR3 region has the DNA TGTGCCATCAGTGATGTAGGTAGCGGGAGATCCTACGAGCAGTACTTC. This encodes CAISDVGSGRSYEQYF.

This clone was found once. J is TRBJ2-5 and V is TRBV28, with 7 bases that match TRBD2. V dropped 6 bases and J dropped 5; count of bases not matched to a gene: 9. CDR1 is MDHEN and CDR2 is SYDVKM in the germline V gene. This CDR3 comprises 14 residues. The CDR3, as DNA: TGTGCCAGCAGCTGGGACCGGACTAGGGAGACCCAGTACTTC. It translates to CASSWDRTRETQYF.

The chain employs TRBV5-6 and TRBJ2-7; D call uncertain. The V end was cut by 0 bases, the J end by 4 bases, with 8 bases between. Germline lookup yields CDR1 SGHDT and CDR2 YYEEEE. The CDR3 runs 13 residues. As DNA, the CDR3 is TGTGCCAGCAGCTTGGAAGCCCTTTACGAGCAGTACTTC. This encodes CASSLEALYEQYF.

This clone has a single count. The chain uses TRBV5-1 and TRBJ2-3; TRBD2 agrees at 8 bases. The CDR3 sequence is 14 residues long. Germline values: CDR1 SGHRS, CDR2 YFSETQ. Unmatched junction bases numbered 4, after V lost 7 bases and J lost 0 bases. CDR3 sequence reads: CASSREGSTDTQYF. CDR3 DNA sequence: TGCGCCAGCTCACGGGAGGGAAGCACAGATACGCAGTATTTT.

The genes are TRBV13 and TRBJ1-1; a possible D gene is TRBD1 (5 bases). With 4 bases removed from V and 1 base from J, the gap between germline ends came to 13 bases. This CDR3 is built from 15 residues. The V gene's germline CDR1 is PRHDT and CDR2 FYEKMQ (reference sequence). The chain's CDR3 is CASSSQEGRNTEAFF. The CDR3, as DNA: TGTGCCAGCAGCTCCCAGGAGGGGAGGAACACTGAAGCTTTCTTT.

This clone was seen only a few times. The CDR3 DNA reads as TGCAGCACCGAAAGATACATGAACACTGAAGCTTTCTTT. Amino acid sequence: CSTERYMNTEAFF. V gene TRBV29-1 combines with J gene TRBJ1-1; D is undetermined. The CDR3 consists of 13 residues. The germline CDR1 and CDR2 sequences are SQVTM and ANQGSEA. Trimming pared 8 bases from V and 0 bases from J, leaving 13 bases between. The whole variable domain, remainder taken from reference TRBV29-1 and TRBJ1-1, is SAVISQKPSRDICQRGTSLTIQCQVDSQVTMMFWYRQQPGQSLTLIATANQGSEATYESGFVIDKFPISRPNLTFSTLTVSNMSPEDSSIYLCSTERYMNTEAFFGQGTRLTVV.

This sequence joins TRBV4-3 and TRBJ1-1; D might be TRBD1 (5 bases). The V gene lost 0 bases and the J gene lost 1 base, with 12 bases spanning the gap. This CDR3 is 16 amino acids long. CDR1 is LGHNA and CDR2 is YSLEER in the germline V gene. CDR3 sequence (DNA): TGCGCCAGCAGCCAAGACAGGGTGGTGGGGAACACTGAAGCTTTCTTT. As protein: CASSQDRVVGNTEAFF.

The genes are TRBV6-5 and TRBJ1-3; TRBD1 matches 7 bases. This CDR3 comprises 15 residues. Trimming removed 8 bases from V and 0 bases from J; junction bases left unmatched: 7. The germline gives CDR1 MNHEY, CDR2 SVGAGI. The CDR3 DNA reads TGTGCCAGCGGAATACAGGGGAACTCTGGAAACACCATATATTTT. Its translation: CASGIQGNSGNTIYF.

The rearrangement links TRBV12-3 or TRBV12-4 to TRBJ1-1, with no clear D. V was pared by 3 bases and J by 0 bases, with 5 bases between. This CDR3 is 13 amino acids long. The CDR3 sequence: CASSFSVNTEAFF. CDR3 sequence (DNA): TGTGCCAGCAGTTTCTCAGTGAACACTGAAGCTTTCTTT.

This clone showed up just once. This chain joins TRBV5-1 and TRBJ1-1, with D possibly TRBD1 on 5 matching bases. The CDR3 contains 14 residues. The V gene's germline CDR1 is SGHRS and CDR2 YFSETQ. The germline V and J ends were trimmed by 2 bases and 6 bases, with 14 bases remaining between them. CDR3 nucleotides: TGCGCCAGCAGCTTCGACTCCAGGGTCCCTGAAGCTTTCTTT. This translates into CASSFDSRVPEAFF.

This clone appeared a single time. V usage is TRBV30 and J usage is TRBJ2-3, with D possibly matching TRBD2 (5 bases). Germline CDR1 reads GTSNPN; CDR2 reads SVGIG (reference sequence). The CDR3 consists of 15 residues. Between the trimmed V and J ends, which lost 3 bases and 8 bases, there was a span of 21 bases. DNA for the CDR3: TGTGCCTGGAGCGGCCTAGCCCTATCGGTAGTTACGCAGTATTTT. It codes for CAWSGLALSVVTQYF.

The chain carries TRBV24-1 and TRBJ1-2; D may be TRBD1 (5 bases). V lost 3 bases, J lost 0 bases, and 16 bases lay in between. CDR1 and CDR2 (germline): KGHDR, SFDVKD. The CDR3 has 17 residues. The CDR3 here is CATSDPRMDTANYGYTF. The CDR3, as DNA: TGTGCCACCAGTGATCCTAGGATGGACACCGCTAACTATGGCTACACCTTC.

The rearrangement links TRBV18 to TRBJ1-2, with 8 bases lining up with TRBD1. The germline V gene encodes CDR1 KGHSH and CDR2 LQKENI. CDR3 length: 15 amino acids. V gave up 2 bases and J gave up 5 bases; unmatched junction bases: 7. DNA for the CDR3: TGTGCCAGCTCACCAGTACAGGACAGGGCATATGGCTACACCTTC. Its translation is CASSPVQDRAYGYTF.

The chain uses TRBV4-3 and TRBJ1-4, with 8 bases fitting TRBD1. V shed 4 bases and J 6 bases; nucleotides not matched to a gene: 10. Per germline, CDR1 LGHNA and CDR2 YSLEER. This CDR3 spans 16 amino acids. The CDR3 loop reads CASSPGAVTGDEKLFF. In DNA, the CDR3 is TGCGCCAGCAGCCCAGGAGCTGTGACAGGGGATGAAAAACTGTTTTTT.

The chain has TRBV6-4 and TRBJ2-1, with TRBD2 matching 10 bases. V was clipped by 5 bases and J by 2 bases; unmatched bases: 6. Per the germline V gene, CDR1 is MRHNA and CDR2 is SNTAGT. The CDR3 consists of 16 residues. As DNA, the CDR3 is TGTGCCAGCAGTCCTACCGGGACTAGCGCCTACAATGAGCAGTTCTTC. Protein sequence: CASSPTGTSAYNEQFF.

V usage is TRBV5-8 and J usage is TRBJ1-1, with D uncertain. Deletions cut 2 bases from V and 8 bases from J, with 7 bases between. The germline V gene encodes CDR1 SGHTS and CDR2 YDEGEE. This CDR3 has 11 amino acids. The CDR3 DNA reads TGTGCCAGCAGCTTACGCGGGGAAGCTTTCTTT. Protein sequence: CASSLRGEAFF. The full variable domain, completed using reference TRBV5-8 and TRBJ1-1, is EAGVTQSPTHLIKTRGQQATLRCSPISGHTSVYWYQQALGLGLQFLLWYDEGEERNRGNFPPRFSGRQFPNYSSELNVNALELEDSALYLCASSLRGEAFFGQGTRLTVV.

V is TRBV7-8 and J is TRBJ2-3, with D possibly TRBD1 on 5 matching bases. V was clipped by 4 bases and J by 0 bases, with 17 bases between them. Germline V gives CDR1 SGHVS, CDR2 FQNEAQ. The CDR3 length is 17 residues. CDR3 bases: TGTGCCAGCAGCTCAAGGTGGCCCGCAGGGAGCACAGATACGCAGTATTTT. Its translation is CASSSRWPAGSTDTQYF.

The chain has TRBV30 and TRBJ2-1; D is ambiguous. Trimming removed 4 bases at V and 3 bases at J, with 4 bases between. CDR1 is GTSNPN and CDR2 is SVGIG in the germline V gene (reference sequence). CDR3 length: 11 amino acids. The CDR3 reads CAWTDYNEQFF. CDR3 in DNA: TGTGCCTGGACAGACTACAATGAGCAGTTCTTC.

J is TRBJ2-5 and V is TRBV4-2; 7 bases line up with TRBD1. The CDR3 runs 15 residues. Unmatched junction bases numbered 3, after V lost 1 base and J lost 1 base. Looked up from germline, CDR1 is LGHNA and CDR2 is YNFKEQ. DNA for the CDR3: TGTGCCAGCAGCCAAGCGGCAGGGGGCCAAGAGACCCAGTACTTC. Its protein is CASSQAAGGQETQYF.